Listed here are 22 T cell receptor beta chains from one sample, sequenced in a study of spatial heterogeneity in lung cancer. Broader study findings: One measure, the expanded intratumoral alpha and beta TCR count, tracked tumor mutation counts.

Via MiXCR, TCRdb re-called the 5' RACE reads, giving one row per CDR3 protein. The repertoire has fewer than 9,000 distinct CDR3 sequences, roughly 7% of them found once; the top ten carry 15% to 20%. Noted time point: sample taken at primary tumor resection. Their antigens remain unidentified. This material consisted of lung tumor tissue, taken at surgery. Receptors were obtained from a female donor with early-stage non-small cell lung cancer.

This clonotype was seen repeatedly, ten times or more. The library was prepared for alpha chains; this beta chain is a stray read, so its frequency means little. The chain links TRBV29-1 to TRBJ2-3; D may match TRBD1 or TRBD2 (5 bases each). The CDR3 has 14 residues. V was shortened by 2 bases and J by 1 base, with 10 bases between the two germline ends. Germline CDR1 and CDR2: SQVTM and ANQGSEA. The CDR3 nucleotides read TGCAGCGTTGAACAGGGAGTACGCACAGATACGCAGTATTTT. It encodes CSVEQGVRTDTQYF.

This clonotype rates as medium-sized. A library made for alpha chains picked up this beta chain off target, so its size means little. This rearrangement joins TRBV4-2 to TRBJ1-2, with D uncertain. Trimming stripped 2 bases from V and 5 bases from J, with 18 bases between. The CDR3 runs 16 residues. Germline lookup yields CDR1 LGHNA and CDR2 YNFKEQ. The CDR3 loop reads CASSQMSDTFGYGYTF. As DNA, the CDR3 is TGTGCCAGCAGCCAAATGTCAGACACCTTTGGATATGGCTACACCTTC.

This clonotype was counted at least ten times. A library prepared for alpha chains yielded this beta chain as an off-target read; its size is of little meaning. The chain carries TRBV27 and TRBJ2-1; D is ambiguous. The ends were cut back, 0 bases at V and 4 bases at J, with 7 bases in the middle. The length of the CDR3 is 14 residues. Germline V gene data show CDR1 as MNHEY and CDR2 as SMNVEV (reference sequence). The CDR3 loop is CASSLSASYNEQFF. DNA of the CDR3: TGTGCCAGCAGTTTATCTGCCTCATACAATGAGCAGTTCTTC.

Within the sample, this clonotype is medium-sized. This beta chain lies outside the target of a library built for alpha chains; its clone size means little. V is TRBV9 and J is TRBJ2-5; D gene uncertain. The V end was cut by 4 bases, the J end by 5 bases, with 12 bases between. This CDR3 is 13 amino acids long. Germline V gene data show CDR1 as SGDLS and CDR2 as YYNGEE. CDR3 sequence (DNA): TGTGCCAGCAGCTCCCGATTAGGGGAGACCCAGTACTTC. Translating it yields CASSSRLGETQYF.

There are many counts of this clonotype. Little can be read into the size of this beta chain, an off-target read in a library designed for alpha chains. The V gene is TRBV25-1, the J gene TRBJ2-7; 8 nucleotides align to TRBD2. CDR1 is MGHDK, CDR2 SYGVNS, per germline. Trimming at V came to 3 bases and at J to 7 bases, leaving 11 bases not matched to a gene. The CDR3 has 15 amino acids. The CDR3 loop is CASSESGRGSWEQYF. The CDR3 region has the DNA TGTGCCAGCAGTGAGAGCGGGAGAGGCAGTTGGGAGCAGTACTTC.

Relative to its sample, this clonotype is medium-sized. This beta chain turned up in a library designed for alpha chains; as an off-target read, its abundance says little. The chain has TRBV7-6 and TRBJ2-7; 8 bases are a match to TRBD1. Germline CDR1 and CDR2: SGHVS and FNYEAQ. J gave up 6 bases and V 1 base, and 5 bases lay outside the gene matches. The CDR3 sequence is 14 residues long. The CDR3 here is CASSLDAGGGEQYF. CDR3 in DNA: TGTGCCAGCAGCTTAGATGCAGGGGGCGGCGAGCAGTACTTC.

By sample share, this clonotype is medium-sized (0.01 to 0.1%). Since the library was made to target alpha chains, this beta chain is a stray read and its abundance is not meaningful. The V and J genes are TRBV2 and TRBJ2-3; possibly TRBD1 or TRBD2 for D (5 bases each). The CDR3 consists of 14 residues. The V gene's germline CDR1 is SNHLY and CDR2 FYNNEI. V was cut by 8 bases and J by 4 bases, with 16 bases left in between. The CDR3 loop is CASQRGPGADTQYF. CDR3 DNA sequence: TGTGCCAGCCAGAGGGGACCCGGGGCAGATACGCAGTATTTT.

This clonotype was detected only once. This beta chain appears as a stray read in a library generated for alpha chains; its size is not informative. CDR3 sequence: CASSSDSLLDTIYF. The CDR3 nucleotides are TGTGCCAGCAGCTCGGACAGTCTTTTGGACACCATATATTTT. V usage is TRBV6-6 and J usage is TRBJ1-3; a possible D gene is TRBD1 (6 bases). The germline V gene encodes CDR1 MNHNY and CDR2 SVGAGI (reference sequence). With 6 bases removed from V and 8 bases from J, the gap between germline ends came to 17 bases. The length of the CDR3 is 14 residues.

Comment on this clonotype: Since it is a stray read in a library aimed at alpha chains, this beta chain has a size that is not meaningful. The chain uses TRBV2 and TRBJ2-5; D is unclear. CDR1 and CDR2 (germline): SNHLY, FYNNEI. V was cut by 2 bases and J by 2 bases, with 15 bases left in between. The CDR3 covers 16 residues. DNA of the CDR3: TGTGCCAGCAGTGAAACGGTGATTGGTTATCAAGAGACCCAGTACTTC. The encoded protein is CASSETVIGYQETQYF.

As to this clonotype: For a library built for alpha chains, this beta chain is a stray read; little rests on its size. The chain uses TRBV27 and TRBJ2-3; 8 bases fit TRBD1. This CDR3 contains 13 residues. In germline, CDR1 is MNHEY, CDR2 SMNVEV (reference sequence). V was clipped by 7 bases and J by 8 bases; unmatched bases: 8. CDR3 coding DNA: TGTGCCAGCACACGGGACAGGAAGGCTACGCAGTATTTT. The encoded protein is CASTRDRKATQYF.

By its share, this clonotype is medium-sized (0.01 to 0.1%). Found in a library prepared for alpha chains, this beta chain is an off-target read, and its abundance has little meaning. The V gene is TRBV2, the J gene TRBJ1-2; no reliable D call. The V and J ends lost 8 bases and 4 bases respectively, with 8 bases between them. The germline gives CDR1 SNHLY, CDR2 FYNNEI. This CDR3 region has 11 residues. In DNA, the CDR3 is TGTGCCAGCTCGGACGGCTATGGCTACACCTTC. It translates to CASSDGYGYTF.

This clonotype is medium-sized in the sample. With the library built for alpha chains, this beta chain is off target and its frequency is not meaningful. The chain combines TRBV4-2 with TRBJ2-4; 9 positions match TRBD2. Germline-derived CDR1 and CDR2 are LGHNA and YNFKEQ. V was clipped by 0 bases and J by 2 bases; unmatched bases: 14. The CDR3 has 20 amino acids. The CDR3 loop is CASSQEEAAGGALSKNIQYF. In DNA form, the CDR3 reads TGTGCCAGCAGCCAAGAAGAGGCTGCGGGAGGGGCCTTGTCCAAAAACATTCAGTACTTC.

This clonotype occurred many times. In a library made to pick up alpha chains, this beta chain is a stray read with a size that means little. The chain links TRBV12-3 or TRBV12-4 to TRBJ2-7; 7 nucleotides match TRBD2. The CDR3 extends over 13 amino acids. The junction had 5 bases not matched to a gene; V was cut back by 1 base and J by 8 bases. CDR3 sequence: CASSLGGSAKQYF. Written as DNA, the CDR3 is TGTGCCAGCAGTTTAGGCGGGAGCGCGAAGCAGTACTTC.

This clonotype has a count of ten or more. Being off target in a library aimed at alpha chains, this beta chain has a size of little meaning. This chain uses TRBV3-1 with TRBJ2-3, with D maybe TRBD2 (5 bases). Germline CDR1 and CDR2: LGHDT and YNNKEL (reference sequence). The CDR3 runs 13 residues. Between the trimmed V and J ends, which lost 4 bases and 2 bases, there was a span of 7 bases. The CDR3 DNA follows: TGTGCCAGCAGCCGTGACTACACAGATACGCAGTATTTT. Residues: CASSRDYTDTQYF.

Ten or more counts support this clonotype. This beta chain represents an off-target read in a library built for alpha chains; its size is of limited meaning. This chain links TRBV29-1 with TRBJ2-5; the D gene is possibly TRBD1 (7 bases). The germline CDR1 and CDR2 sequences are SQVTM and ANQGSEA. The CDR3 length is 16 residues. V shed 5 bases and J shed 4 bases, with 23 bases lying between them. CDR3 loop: CSVWGDSGGIAETQYF. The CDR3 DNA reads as TGCAGCGTTTGGGGTGACTCAGGGGGGATCGCAGAGACCCAGTACTTC. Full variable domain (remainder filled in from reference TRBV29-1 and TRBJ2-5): SAVISQKPSRDICQRGTSLTIQCQVDSQVTMMFWYRQQPGQSLTLIATANQGSEATYESGFVIDKFPISRPNLTFSTLTVSNMSPEDSSIYLCSVWGDSGGIAETQYFGPGTRLLVL.

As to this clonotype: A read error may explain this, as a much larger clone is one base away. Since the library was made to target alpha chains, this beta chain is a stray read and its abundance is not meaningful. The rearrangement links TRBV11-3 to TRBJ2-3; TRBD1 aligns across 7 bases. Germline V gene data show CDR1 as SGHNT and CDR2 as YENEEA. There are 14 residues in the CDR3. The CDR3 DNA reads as TGTGCCAGCAGCTTACGGGACAGCGGAGATACGCAGAATTTT. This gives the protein CASSLRDSGDTQNF.

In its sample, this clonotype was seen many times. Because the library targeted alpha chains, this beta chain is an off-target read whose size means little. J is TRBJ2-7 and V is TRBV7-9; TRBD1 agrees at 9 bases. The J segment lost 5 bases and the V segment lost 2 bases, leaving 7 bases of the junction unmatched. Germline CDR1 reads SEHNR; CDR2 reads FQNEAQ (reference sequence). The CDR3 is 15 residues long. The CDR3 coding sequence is TGTGCCAGCAGCTTAAAGGGACAGGGAATCCACGAGCAGTACTTC. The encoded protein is CASSLKGQGIHEQYF.

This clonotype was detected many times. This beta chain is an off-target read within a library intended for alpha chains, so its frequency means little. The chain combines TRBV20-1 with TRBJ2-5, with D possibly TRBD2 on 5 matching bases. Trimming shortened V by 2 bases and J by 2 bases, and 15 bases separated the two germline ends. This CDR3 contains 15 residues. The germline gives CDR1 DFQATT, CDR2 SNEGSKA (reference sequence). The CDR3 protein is CSARSRVLGQETQYF. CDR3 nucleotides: TGCAGTGCTAGATCCCGCGTACTAGGGCAAGAGACCCAGTACTTC.

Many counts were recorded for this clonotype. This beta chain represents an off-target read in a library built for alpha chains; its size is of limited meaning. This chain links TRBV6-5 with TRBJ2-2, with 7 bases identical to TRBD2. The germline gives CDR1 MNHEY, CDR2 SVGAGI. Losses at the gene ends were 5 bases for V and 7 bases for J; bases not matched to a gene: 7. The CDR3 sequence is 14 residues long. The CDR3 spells CASSPRGGGGELFF. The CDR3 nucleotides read TGTGCCAGCAGTCCCCGCGGGGGTGGCGGGGAGCTGTTTTTT.

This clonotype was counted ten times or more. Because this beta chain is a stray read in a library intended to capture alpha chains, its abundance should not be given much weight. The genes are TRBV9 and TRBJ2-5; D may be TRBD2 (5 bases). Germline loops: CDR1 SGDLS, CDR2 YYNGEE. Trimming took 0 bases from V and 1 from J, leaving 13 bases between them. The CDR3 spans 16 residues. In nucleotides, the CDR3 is TGTGCCAGCAGCGTAGCCGGGGTCCCAACCCAAGAGACCCAGTACTTC. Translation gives CASSVAGVPTQETQYF.

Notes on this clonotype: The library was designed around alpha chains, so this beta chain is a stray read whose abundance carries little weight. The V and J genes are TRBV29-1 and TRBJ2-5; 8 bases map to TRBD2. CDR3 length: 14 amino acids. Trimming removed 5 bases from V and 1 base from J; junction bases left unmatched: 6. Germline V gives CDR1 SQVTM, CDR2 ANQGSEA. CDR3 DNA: TGCAGCGTTCGGAGCGGGGGAGGCCAAGAGACCCAGTACTTC. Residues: CSVRSGGGQETQYF.

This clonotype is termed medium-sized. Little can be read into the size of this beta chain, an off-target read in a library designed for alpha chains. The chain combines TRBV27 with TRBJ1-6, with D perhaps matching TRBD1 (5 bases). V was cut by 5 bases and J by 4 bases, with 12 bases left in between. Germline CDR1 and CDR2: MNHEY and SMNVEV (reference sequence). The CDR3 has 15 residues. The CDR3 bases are TGTGCCAGCAGTCGGGCAGGGCCTTATAATTCACCCCTCCACTTT. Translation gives CASSRAGPYNSPLHF.